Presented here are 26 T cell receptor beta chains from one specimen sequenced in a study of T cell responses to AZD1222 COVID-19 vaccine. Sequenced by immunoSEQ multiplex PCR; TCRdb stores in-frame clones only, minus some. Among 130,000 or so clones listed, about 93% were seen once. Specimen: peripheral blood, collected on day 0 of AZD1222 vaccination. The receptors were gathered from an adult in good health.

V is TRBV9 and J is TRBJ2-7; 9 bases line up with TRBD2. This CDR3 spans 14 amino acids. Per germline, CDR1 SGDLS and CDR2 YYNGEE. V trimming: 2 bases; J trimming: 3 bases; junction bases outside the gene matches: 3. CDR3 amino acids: CASSVSGSHYEQYF. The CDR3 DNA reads TGTGCCAGCAGCGTTAGCGGGAGCCACTACGAGCAGTACTTC.

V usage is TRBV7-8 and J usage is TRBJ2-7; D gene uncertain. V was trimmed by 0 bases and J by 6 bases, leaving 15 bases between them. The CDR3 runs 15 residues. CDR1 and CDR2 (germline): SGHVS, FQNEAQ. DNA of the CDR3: TGTGCCAGCAGCTTAGCGCAGTCTAAGTTTTCCGAGCAGTACTTC. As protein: CASSLAQSKFSEQYF.

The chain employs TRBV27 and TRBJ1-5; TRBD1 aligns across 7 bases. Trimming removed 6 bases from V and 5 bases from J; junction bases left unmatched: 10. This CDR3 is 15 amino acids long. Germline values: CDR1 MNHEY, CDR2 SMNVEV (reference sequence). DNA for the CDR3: TGTGCCAGCAGCCAGGATGGACAGGCTTATCAGCCCCAGCATTTT. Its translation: CASSQDGQAYQPQHF.

The CDR3 protein is CASTRQLGEKLFF. In DNA form, the CDR3 reads TGTGCCAGTACCCGCCAGTTGGGGGAAAAACTGTTTTTT. The chain couples TRBV19 to TRBJ1-4; D gene ambiguous. The germline gives CDR1 LNHDA, CDR2 SQIVND (reference sequence). V was clipped by 7 bases and J by 8 bases, with 14 bases between them. The CDR3 spans 13 residues.

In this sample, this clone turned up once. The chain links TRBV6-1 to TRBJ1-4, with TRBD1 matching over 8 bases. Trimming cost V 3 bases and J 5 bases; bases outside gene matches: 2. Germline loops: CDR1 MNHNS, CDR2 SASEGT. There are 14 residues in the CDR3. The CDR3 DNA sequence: TGTGCCAGCAGTGACAGGGGGCTGAATGAAAAACTGTTTTTT. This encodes CASSDRGLNEKLFF.

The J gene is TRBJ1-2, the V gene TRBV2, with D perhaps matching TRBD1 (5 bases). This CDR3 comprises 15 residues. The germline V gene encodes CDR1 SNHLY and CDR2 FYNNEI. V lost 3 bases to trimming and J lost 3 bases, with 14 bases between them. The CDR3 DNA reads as TGTGCCAGCAGTGATCAGCAGGGATTGTACTATGGCTACACCTTC. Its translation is CASSDQQGLYYGYTF. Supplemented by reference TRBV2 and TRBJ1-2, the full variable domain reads EPEVTQTPSHQVTQMGQEVILRCVPISNHLYFYWYRQILGQKVEFLVSFYNNEISEKSEIFDDQFSVERPDGSNFTLKIRSTKLEDSAMYFCASSDQQGLYYGYTFGSGTRLTVV.

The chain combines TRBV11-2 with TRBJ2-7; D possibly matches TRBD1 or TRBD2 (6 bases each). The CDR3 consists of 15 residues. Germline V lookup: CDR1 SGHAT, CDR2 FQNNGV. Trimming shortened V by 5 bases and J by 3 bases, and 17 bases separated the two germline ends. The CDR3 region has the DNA TGTGCCAGCAGCATCAAGGGGGGATACTTCTACGAGCAGTACTTC. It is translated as CASSIKGGYFYEQYF. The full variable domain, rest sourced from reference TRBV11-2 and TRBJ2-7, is EAGVAQSPRYKIIEKRQSVAFWCNPISGHATLYWYQQILGQGPKLLIQFQNNGVVDDSQLPKDRFSAERLKGVDSTLKIQPAKLEDSAVYLCASSIKGGYFYEQYFGPGTRLTVT.

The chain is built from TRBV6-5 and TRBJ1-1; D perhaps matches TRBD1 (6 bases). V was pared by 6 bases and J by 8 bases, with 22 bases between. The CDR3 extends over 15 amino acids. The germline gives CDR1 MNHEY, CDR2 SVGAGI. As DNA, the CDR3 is TGTGCCAGCAGGAGAGCGGGGGGCGAGGTTACGGAAGCTTTCTTT. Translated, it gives CASRRAGGEVTEAFF.

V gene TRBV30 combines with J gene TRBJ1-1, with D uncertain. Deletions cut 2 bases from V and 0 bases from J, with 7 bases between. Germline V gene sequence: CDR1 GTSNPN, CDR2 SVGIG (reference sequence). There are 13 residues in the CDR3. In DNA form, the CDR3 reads TGTGCCTGGAGTAGGGAGATGAACACTGAAGCTTTCTTT. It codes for CAWSREMNTEAFF.

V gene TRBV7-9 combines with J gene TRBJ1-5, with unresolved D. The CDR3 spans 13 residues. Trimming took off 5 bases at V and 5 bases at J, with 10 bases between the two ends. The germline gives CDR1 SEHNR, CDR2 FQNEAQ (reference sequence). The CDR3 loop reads CASSPDPDQPQHF. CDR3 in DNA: TGTGCCAGCAGCCCTGACCCGGATCAGCCCCAGCATTTT.

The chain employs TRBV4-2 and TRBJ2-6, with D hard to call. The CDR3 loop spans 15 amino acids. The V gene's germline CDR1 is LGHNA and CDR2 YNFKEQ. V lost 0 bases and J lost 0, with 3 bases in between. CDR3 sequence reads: CASSQDNSGANVLTF. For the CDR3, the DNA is TGTGCCAGCAGCCAAGACAACTCTGGGGCCAACGTCCTGACTTTC.

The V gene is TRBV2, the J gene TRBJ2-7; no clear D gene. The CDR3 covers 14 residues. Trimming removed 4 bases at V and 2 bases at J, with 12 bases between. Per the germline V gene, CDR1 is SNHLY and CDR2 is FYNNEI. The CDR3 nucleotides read TGTGCCAGCAGTGTCAGGAGAGAGACCTACGAGCAGTACTTC. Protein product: CASSVRRETYEQYF.

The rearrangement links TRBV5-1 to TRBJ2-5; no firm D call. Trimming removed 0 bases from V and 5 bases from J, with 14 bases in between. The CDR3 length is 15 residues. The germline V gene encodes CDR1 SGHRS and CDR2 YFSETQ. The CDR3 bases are TGCGCCAGCAGCTTGGCCCTCGATCTGAGGGAGACCCAGTACTTC. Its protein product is CASSLALDLRETQYF.

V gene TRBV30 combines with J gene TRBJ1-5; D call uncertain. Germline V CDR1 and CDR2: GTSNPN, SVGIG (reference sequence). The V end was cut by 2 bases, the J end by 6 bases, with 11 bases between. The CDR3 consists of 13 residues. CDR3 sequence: CAWSNSAAQPQHF. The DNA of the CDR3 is TGTGCCTGGAGTAATTCAGCCGCTCAGCCCCAGCATTTT.

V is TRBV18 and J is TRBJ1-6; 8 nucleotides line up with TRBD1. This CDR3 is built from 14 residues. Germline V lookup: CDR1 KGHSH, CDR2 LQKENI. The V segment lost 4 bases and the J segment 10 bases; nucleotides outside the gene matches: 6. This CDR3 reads CASSRTGYYSPLHF. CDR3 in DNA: TGTGCCAGCTCACGGACAGGGTATTACTCACCCCTCCACTTT. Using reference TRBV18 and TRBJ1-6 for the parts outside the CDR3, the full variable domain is NAGVMQNPRHLVRRRGQEARLRCSPMKGHSHVYWYRQLPEEGLKFMVYLQKENIIDESGMPKERFSAEFPKEGPSILRIQQVVRGDSAAYFCASSRTGYYSPLHFGNGTRLTVT.

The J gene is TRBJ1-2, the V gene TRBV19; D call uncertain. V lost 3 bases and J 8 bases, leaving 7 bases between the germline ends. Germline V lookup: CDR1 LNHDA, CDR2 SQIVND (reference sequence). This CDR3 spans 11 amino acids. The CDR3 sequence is CASSMAGGYTF. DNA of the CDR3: TGTGCCAGTAGTATGGCGGGCGGCTACACCTTC. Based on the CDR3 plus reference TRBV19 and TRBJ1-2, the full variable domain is DGGITQSPKYLFRKEGQNVTLSCEQNLNHDAMYWYRQDPGQGLRLIYYSQIVNDFQKGDIAEGYSVSREKKESFPLTVTSAQKNPTAFYLCASSMAGGYTFGSGTRLTVV.

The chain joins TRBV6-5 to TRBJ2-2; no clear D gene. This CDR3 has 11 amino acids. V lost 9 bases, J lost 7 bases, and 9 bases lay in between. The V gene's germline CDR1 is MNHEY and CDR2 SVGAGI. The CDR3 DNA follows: TGTGCCAGTTTGGGGTTCGGGGAGCTGTTTTTT. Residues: CASLGFGELFF.

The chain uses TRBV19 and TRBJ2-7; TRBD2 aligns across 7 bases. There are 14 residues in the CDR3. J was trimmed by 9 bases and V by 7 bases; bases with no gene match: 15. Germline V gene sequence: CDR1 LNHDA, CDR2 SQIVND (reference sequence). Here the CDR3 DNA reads TGTGCCAGTAAGACGGGAAGCGGGATTGGGCGGCAGTACTTC. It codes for CASKTGSGIGRQYF.

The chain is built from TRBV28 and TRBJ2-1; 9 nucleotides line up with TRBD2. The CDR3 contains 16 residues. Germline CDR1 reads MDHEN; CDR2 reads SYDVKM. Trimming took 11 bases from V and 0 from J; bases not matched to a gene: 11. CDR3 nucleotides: TGTGCCTCGGCTAGCGGGGAACTGAGCTCCTACAATGAGCAGTTCTTC. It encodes CASASGELSSYNEQFF.

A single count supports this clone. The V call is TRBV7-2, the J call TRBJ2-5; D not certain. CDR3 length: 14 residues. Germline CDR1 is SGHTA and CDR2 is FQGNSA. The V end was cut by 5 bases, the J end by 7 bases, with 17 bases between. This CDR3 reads CASSLGSEDGTQYF. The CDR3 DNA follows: TGTGCCAGCAGCCTCGGATCCGAAGACGGGACCCAGTACTTC.

The CDR3: CASSFGGEGGNQPQHF. The CDR3 coding sequence is TGCGCCAGCAGCTTTGGTGGAGAGGGGGGGAATCAGCCCCAGCATTTT. The genes are TRBV5-1 and TRBJ1-5; D possibly corresponds to TRBD1 (6 bases). Trimming removed 2 bases at V and 4 bases at J, with 16 bases between. From germline, CDR1 is SGHRS and CDR2 YFSETQ. This CDR3 comprises 16 residues. Full variable domain (rest looked up from reference TRBV5-1 and TRBJ1-5): KAGVTQTPRYLIKTRGQQVTLSCSPISGHRSVSWYQQTPGQGLQFLFEYFSETQRNKGNFPGRFSGRQFSNSRSEMNVSTLELGDSALYLCASSFGGEGGNQPQHFGDGTRLSIL.

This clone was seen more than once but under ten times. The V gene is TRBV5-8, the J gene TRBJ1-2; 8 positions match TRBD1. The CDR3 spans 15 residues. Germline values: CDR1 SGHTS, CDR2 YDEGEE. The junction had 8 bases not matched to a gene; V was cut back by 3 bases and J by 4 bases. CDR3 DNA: TGTGCCAGCAGCTACCCCGGACAGGGTGTCTATGGCTACACCTTC. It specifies CASSYPGQGVYGYTF.

The CDR3 bases are TGTGCCAGCAGCCATTTCCTCCGGGACAGGGGGCGCGATGAGCAGTTCTTC. Its translation is CASSHFLRDRGRDEQFF. V and J are TRBV4-2 and TRBJ2-1; 12 bases are a match to TRBD1. Losses at the gene ends were 3 bases for V and 8 bases for J; bases not matched to a gene: 11. CDR3 length: 17 amino acids. Per the germline V gene, CDR1 is LGHNA and CDR2 is YNFKEQ.

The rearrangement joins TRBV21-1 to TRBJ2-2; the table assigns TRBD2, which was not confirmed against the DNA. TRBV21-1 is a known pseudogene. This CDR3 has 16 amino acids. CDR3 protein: CASPGLAGTNTGELFF. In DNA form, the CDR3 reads TGTGCCAGCCCGGGACTAGCGGGTACGAACACCGGGGAGCTGTTTTTT.

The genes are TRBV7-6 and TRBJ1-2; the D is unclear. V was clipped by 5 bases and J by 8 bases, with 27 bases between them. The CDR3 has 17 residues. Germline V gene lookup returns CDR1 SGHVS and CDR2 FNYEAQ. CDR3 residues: CASSPTLDGSSGRGYTF. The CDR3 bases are TGTGCCAGCAGCCCGACCTTGGACGGATCGAGTGGTAGAGGCTACACCTTC. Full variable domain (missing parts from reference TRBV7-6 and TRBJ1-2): GAGVSQSPRYKVTKRGQDVALRCDPISGHVSLYWYRQALGQGPEFLTYFNYEAQQDKSGLPNDRFSAERPEGSISTLTIQRTEQRDSAMYRCASSPTLDGSSGRGYTFGSGTRLTVV.

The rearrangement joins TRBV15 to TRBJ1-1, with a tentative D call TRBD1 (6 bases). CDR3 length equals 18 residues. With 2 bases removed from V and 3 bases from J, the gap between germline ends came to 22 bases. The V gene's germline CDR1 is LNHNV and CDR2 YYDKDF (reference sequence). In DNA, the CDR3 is TGTGCCACCAGCAGACGGAAGTGGGACACTCACCGGGACACTGAAGCTTTCTTT. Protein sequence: CATSRRKWDTHRDTEAFF. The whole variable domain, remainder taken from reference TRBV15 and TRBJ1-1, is DAMVIQNPRYQVTQFGKPVTLSCSQTLNHNVMYWYQQKSSQAPKLLFHYYDKDFNNEADTPDNFQSRRPNTSFCFLDIRSPGLGDTAMYLCATSRRKWDTHRDTEAFFGQGTRLTVV.